The sequence of this TCR beta chain was determined in a study of sequential checkpoint blockade in melanoma. Study details: DNA from 91 pretreatment tumor samples underwent TCRβ immunosequencing.

CDR1 and CDR2 (germline): LNHDA, SQIVND (reference sequence). This CDR3 is built from 16 residues. The V and J ends lost 4 bases and 7 bases, in that order; junction bases with no gene match: 9. Sample treatment: randomized to nivolumab then ipilimumab (arm A) or the reverse (arm B). Clones were read by immunoSEQ multiplex PCR, and TCRdb kept only the in-frame ones, dropping some. The sample lists about 18,000 clones, around 70% seen once, with around 5% in the top ten. The V call is TRBV19, the J call TRBJ1-4; 10 bases are shared with TRBD1. Sample: tumor tissue (inferred from file names), taken from a patient given nivolumab and ipilimumab in sequence. The sequence came from a human donor with melanoma. The CDR3 DNA is TGTGCCAGTAGTAAAACGCGGGGACAGGGGACTGAAAAACTGTTTTTT. Encoded protein: CASSKTRGQGTEKLFF.